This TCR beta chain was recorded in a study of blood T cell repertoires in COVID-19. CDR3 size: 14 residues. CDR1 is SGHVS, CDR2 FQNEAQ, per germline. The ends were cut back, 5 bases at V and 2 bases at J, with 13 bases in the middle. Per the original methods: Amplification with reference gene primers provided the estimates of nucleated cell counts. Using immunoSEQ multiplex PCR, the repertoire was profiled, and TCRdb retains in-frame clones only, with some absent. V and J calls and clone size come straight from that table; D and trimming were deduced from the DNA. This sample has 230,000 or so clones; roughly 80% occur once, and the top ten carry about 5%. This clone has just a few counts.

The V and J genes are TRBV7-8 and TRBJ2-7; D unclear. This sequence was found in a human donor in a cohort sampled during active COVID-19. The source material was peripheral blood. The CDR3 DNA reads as TGTGCCAGCAGCCTAGATACACGCACCTACGAGCAGTACTTC. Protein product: CASSLDTRTYEQYF.